Listed here are 26 T cell receptor beta chains from one sample, sequenced in a study of blood T cell repertoires in COVID-19. Profiling relied on immunoSEQ multiplex PCR, and the TCRdb table lists in-frame clones only, not all of them. The data hold approximately 240,000 clones, with around four fifths observed a single time. The sample consisted of peripheral blood. The receptor source for this set is an elderly woman with active or convalescent COVID-19.

V usage is TRBV6-5 and J usage is TRBJ2-1, with 8 bases lining up with TRBD1. CDR1 and CDR2 (germline): MNHEY, SVGAGI. The CDR3 extends over 13 amino acids. With V trimmed by 6 bases and J by 7 bases, 5 bases remained unmatched. The CDR3 region is CASSRQGSNEQFF. CDR3 DNA: TGTGCCAGCAGCAGACAGGGGTCAAATGAGCAGTTCTTC.

The chain joins TRBV3-1 (or the pseudogene TRBV3-2) to TRBJ2-3; D might be TRBD2 (5 bases). Germline CDR1 is LGHDT and CDR2 is YNNKEL (reference sequence). V shed 1 base and J shed 5 bases, with 16 bases lying between them. The CDR3 runs 16 residues. The CDR3: CASSQVHRIGVDTQYF. The CDR3 coding sequence is TGTGCCAGCAGCCAAGTTCATAGGATCGGGGTAGATACGCAGTATTTT.

The CDR3 protein is CASSYPGVDEKLFF. Here the CDR3 DNA reads TGTGCCAGCAGTTACCCAGGTGTGGATGAAAAACTGTTTTTT. The gene calls are TRBV6-2 or TRBV6-3 and TRBJ1-4; unclear D gene. The V gene lost 2 bases and the J gene lost 6 bases, with 10 bases spanning the gap. This CDR3 is 14 amino acids long. CDR1 and CDR2 (germline): MNHEY, SVGEGT.

In the case of this clone: This sample includes further DNA sequences coding for the same CDR3. The chain joins TRBV18 to TRBJ1-1; D may be TRBD1 (5 bases). The CDR3 loop spans 13 amino acids. Trimming pared 3 bases from V and 3 bases from J, leaving 8 bases between. The germline gives CDR1 KGHSH, CDR2 LQKENI. CDR3 amino acids: CASSPGQDTEAFF. The DNA for the CDR3 is TGTGCCAGCTCACCCGGACAAGACACTGAAGCTTTCTTT.

The V gene is TRBV7-6, the J gene TRBJ2-7, with TRBD2 identical over 12 bases. Per germline, CDR1 SGHVS and CDR2 FNYEAQ. With 5 bases clipped from V and 2 bases from J, the junction kept 4 bases outside the gene matches. The CDR3 consists of 15 residues. CDR3 bases: TGTGCCAGCAGCCGGACTAGCGGGGCAACCTACGAGCAGTACTTC. Protein: CASSRTSGATYEQYF.

The rearrangement links TRBV9 to TRBJ2-3; D perhaps matches TRBD2 (5 bases). The germline V gene has CDR1 SGDLS and CDR2 YYNGEE. The CDR3 runs to 15 residues. The V end lost 1 base, the J end lost 3 bases, and 12 bases lay between the germline ends. CDR3 DNA: TGTGCCAGCAGCGTATTCGCCCCGGGGACAGATACGCAGTATTTT. Protein: CASSVFAPGTDTQYF.

CDR3 sequence: CASSKPSLAGNTGELFF. The CDR3, as DNA: TGTGCCAGCAGCAAGCCCTCCCTAGCGGGGAACACCGGGGAGCTGTTTTTT. The chain uses TRBV21-1 and TRBJ2-2; the table's TRBD2 call for D was not verified on the DNA. TRBV21-1 is tagged as a pseudogene. The CDR3 runs to 17 residues.

The chain has TRBV11-1 and TRBJ2-1; the match to TRBD2 covers 8 bases. The CDR3 runs to 13 residues. The V gene end was trimmed by 5 bases and the J gene end by 9 bases; junction bases not matched to a gene: 6. Germline V gene data show CDR1 as SGHAT and CDR2 as FQDESV (reference sequence). CDR3 sequence: CASSPGTRAEQFF. CDR3 DNA sequence: TGTGCCAGCAGCCCCGGGACTAGGGCTGAGCAGTTCTTC.

The V and J genes are TRBV6-1 and TRBJ1-5, with D perhaps TRBD1 (6 bases). From germline, CDR1 is MNHNS and CDR2 SASEGT. V lost 3 bases and J lost 6, with 9 bases in between. The CDR3 has 13 residues. In DNA form, the CDR3 reads TGTGCCAGCAGTGAGGACAGCCTTCAGCCCCAGCATTTT. This sequence encodes CASSEDSLQPQHF.

V is TRBV6-5 and J is TRBJ2-7; 7 bases map to TRBD1. Germline V gives CDR1 MNHEY, CDR2 SVGAGI. Trimming at V came to 5 bases and at J to 2 bases, leaving 3 bases not matched to a gene. This CDR3 contains 13 residues. The CDR3 loop reads CASSLGGTYEQYF. The CDR3 nucleotides read TGTGCCAGCAGTCTAGGGGGCACCTACGAGCAGTACTTC.

This sequence joins TRBV4-1 and TRBJ1-5, with D uncertain. Germline CDR1 and CDR2: MGHRA and YSYEKL. Trimming took off 1 base at V and 4 bases at J, with 14 bases between the two ends. This CDR3 region has 16 residues. CDR3 DNA: TGCGCCAGCAGCCAAGGTACGTGGGGAGGAAATCAGCCCCAGCATTTT. Amino acid sequence: CASSQGTWGGNQPQHF.

The chain recombines TRBV2 with TRBJ1-3; D call uncertain. This CDR3 region has 13 residues. Germline-derived CDR1 and CDR2 are SNHLY and FYNNEI. Trimming removed 8 bases from V and 4 bases from J, with 12 bases in between. As DNA, the CDR3 is TGTGCCAGCTCCTCGGGAACAGGAAACACCATATATTTT. It yields the protein CASSSGTGNTIYF.

This clone was detected ten times or more. CDR3 residues: CASSHRLAGKKNGYTF. In nucleotides, the CDR3 is TGTGCCAGCAGCCACCGTTTGGCAGGGAAGAAAAATGGCTACACCTTC. The chain carries TRBV27 and TRBJ1-2, with a weak D call TRBD1 (5 bases). CDR1 is MNHEY and CDR2 is SMNVEV in the germline V gene (reference sequence). The CDR3 has 16 residues. V was shortened by 6 bases and J by 6 bases, with 23 bases between the two germline ends.

This chain joins TRBV6-4 and TRBJ2-2; D is undetermined. The CDR3 length is 13 residues. Deletions cut 8 bases from V and 3 bases from J, with 10 bases between. The germline V gene has CDR1 MRHNA and CDR2 SNTAGT. CDR3 in amino acids: CASAEQHTGELFF. The DNA of the CDR3 is TGTGCCAGCGCGGAGCAGCACACCGGGGAGCTGTTTTTT.

The chain links TRBV11-2 to TRBJ2-2; 11 bases line up with TRBD2. The CDR3 is 11 residues long. The ends lost 11 bases at V and 7 bases at J; junction bases unmatched: 0. Germline V gene data show CDR1 as SGHAT and CDR2 as FQNNGV. The CDR3 protein is CAGLAGGELFF. The DNA of the CDR3 is TGTGCCGGACTAGCGGGCGGGGAGCTGTTTTTT.

The genes are TRBV11-3 and TRBJ2-2; 8 bases match TRBD2. The V segment lost 2 bases and the J segment 1 base; nucleotides outside the gene matches: 0. CDR1 and CDR2 from the germline V gene are SGHNT and YENEEA. The CDR3 spans 15 residues. The CDR3 is CASSLTSGNTGELFF. The CDR3 DNA follows: TGTGCCAGCAGCTTAACTAGCGGGAACACCGGGGAGCTGTTTTTT.

With respect to this clone: Different DNA sequences within this sample yield the same CDR3. The J gene is TRBJ1-5, the V gene TRBV28; 7 bases are shared with TRBD1. After removal of 5 bases from V and 0 bases from J, the junction contained 7 bases not matched to a gene. This CDR3 contains 16 residues. Looked up from germline, CDR1 is MDHEN and CDR2 is SYDVKM. The CDR3: CASSAPTGISNQPQHF. The CDR3 DNA reads as TGTGCCAGCAGTGCCCCGACAGGGATTAGCAATCAGCCCCAGCATTTT.

This chain connects TRBV6-6 to TRBJ2-1; 10 bases line up with TRBD2. Trimming at V came to 5 bases and at J to 7 bases, leaving 8 bases not matched to a gene. There are 15 residues in the CDR3. The germline gives CDR1 MNHNY, CDR2 SVGAGI (reference sequence). Here the CDR3 reads CASSRERGGDNEQFF. As DNA, the CDR3 is TGTGCCAGCAGTCGAGAGCGGGGGGGGGATAATGAGCAGTTCTTC.

In this sample, this clone turned up a few times. The V call is TRBV11-3, the J call TRBJ1-1; 7 bases fit TRBD1. The junction had 8 bases not matched to a gene; V was cut back by 1 base and J by 6 bases. CDR1 is SGHNT, CDR2 YENEEA, per germline. CDR3 length equals 15 residues. CDR3 nucleotide sequence: TGTGCCAGCAGCTTAGTCACAGGGGAGATGCCTGAAGCTTTCTTT. This gives the protein CASSLVTGEMPEAFF.

The rearrangement links TRBV4-3 to TRBJ2-1; 10 nucleotides align to TRBD2. Germline-derived CDR1 and CDR2 are LGHNA and YSLEER. With V trimmed by 2 bases and J by 7 bases, 11 bases remained unmatched. The CDR3 covers 17 residues. CDR3 region: CASSQLGSGAGGNEQFF. The CDR3 coding sequence is TGCGCCAGCAGCCAACTAGGATCTGGAGCGGGAGGGAATGAGCAGTTCTTC.

The chain uses TRBV3-1 (or the pseudogene TRBV3-2) and TRBJ2-7; maybe TRBD1 (5 bases). The CDR3 length is 17 residues. V shed 2 bases and J shed 4 bases, with 21 bases lying between them. Germline V CDR1 and CDR2: LGHDT, YNNKEL (reference sequence). The CDR3 sequence: CASSQKVGHPFPYEQYF. CDR3 DNA: TGTGCCAGCAGCCAAAAAGTAGGACACCCATTTCCTTACGAGCAGTACTTC.

The chain couples TRBV6-6 to TRBJ1-3; D is perhaps TRBD1 (5 bases). V shed 7 bases and J shed 3 bases, with 13 bases lying between them. CDR3 length: 14 amino acids. Per the germline V gene, CDR1 is MNHNY and CDR2 is SVGAGI (reference sequence). In DNA form, the CDR3 reads TGTGCCAGCATATCAGGGTTAAGTGGAAACACCATATATTTT. It is translated as CASISGLSGNTIYF.

The rearrangement joins TRBV10-3 to TRBJ1-1; no definite D call. Trimming removed 0 bases from V and 1 base from J, with 12 bases in between. The CDR3 consists of 16 residues. Germline-derived CDR1 and CDR2 are ENHRY and SYGVKD. The CDR3 region is CAISESIASWNTEAFF. CDR3 DNA: TGTGCCATCAGTGAGTCGATCGCGAGTTGGAACACTGAAGCTTTCTTT.

V gene TRBV18 combines with J gene TRBJ2-1; D is ambiguous. Trimming left V 1 base short and J 6 bases short, with 10 bases between. CDR1 KGHSH and CDR2 LQKENI come from the germline V gene. The CDR3 has 14 amino acids. DNA of the CDR3: TGTGCCAGCTCACCACTTAGATCAACCAATGAGCAGTTCTTC. Amino acids: CASSPLRSTNEQFF.

The chain carries TRBV5-8 and TRBJ2-7, with TRBD2 matching 13 bases. The CDR3 sequence is 15 residues long. After removal of 3 bases from V and 6 bases from J, the junction contained 6 bases not matched to a gene. Germline loops: CDR1 SGHTS, CDR2 YDEGEE. The CDR3 DNA sequence: TGTGCCAGCAGCTCTCCCTGGACTAGCGGGGGCGAGCAGTACTTC. It yields the protein CASSSPWTSGGEQYF.

The genes are TRBV7-3 and TRBJ2-1; D ambiguous. The CDR3 totals 16 residues. Trimming took 5 bases from V and 0 from J, leaving 14 bases between them. CDR1 and CDR2 (germline): SGHTA, FQGTGA. The CDR3 nucleotides are TGTGCCAGCAGCCCCACCCAGGATAGCTCCTACAATGAGCAGTTCTTC. Its translation is CASSPTQDSSYNEQFF.